One sample yielded the 30 T cell receptor beta chains listed below, sequenced in a study of blood T cells in healthy people across ages. The authors ran a second PCR of 7 to 11 cycles using a sample-barcoded 5' primer and a J-beta primer mix. Each CDR3 protein gets one entry after TCRdb re-called the 5' RACE reads with MiXCR. The sample lists over a million distinct CDR3 sequences; 40% to 50% were seen once. The sequenced sample was blood. Receptors were obtained from a woman between 18 and 29 years old in good health.

This clonotype turned up a few times. The chain uses TRBV21-1 and TRBJ2-5; TRBD1 is the table's D call, not checked against the DNA. TRBV21-1 is designated a pseudogene. CDR3 size: 18 residues. CDR3 protein: CASSKAFRVGQTQETQYF. In DNA form, the CDR3 reads TGTGCCAGCAGCAAAGCGTTTAGGGTCGGACAAACGCAAGAGACCCAGTACTTC.

Written as DNA, the CDR3 is TGTGCCTGGGGGCACGGGAACACTGAAGCTTTCTTT. Translating it yields CAWGHGNTEAFF. The chain recombines TRBV30 with TRBJ1-1; unclear D gene. CDR1 and CDR2 from the germline V gene are GTSNPN and SVGIG (reference sequence). CDR3 length equals 12 residues. Trimming removed 5 bases at V and 1 base at J, with 8 bases between.

On this clonotype itself: A read error may account for a junction end that differs from germline. The gene calls are TRBV2 and TRBJ1-2; D is uncertain. Per germline, CDR1 SNHLY and CDR2 FYNNEI. This CDR3 comprises 14 residues. This CDR3 reads CASSYVSPNYDYTF. DNA for the CDR3: TGTGCCAGCAGTTACGTAAGCCCTAACTATGACTACACCTTC. Combining the CDR3 with reference TRBV2 and TRBJ1-2 gives the whole variable domain EPEVTQTPSHQVTQMGQEVILRCVPISNHLYFYWYRQILGQKVEFLVSFYNNEISEKSEIFDDQFSVERPDGSNFTLKIRSTKLEDSAMYFCASSYVSPNYDYTFGSGTRLTVV.

There are a few counts of this clonotype. The chain has TRBV5-5 and TRBJ1-5; the match to TRBD1 covers 7 bases. Per the germline V gene, CDR1 is SGHKS and CDR2 is YYEKEE (reference sequence). Losses at the gene ends were 7 bases for V and 0 bases for J; bases not matched to a gene: 10. The CDR3 sequence is 16 residues long. The CDR3 DNA reads TGTGCCAGCCTCATACTCGGGACAGATAGCAATCAGCCCCAGCATTTT. Translation: CASLILGTDSNQPQHF.

This clonotype was seen only a few times. The chain employs TRBV6-2 or TRBV6-3 and TRBJ1-2, with unresolved D. Trimming left V 8 bases short and J 5 bases short, with 9 bases between. The germline CDR1 and CDR2 sequences are MNHEY and SVGEGT. This CDR3 has 11 amino acids. CDR3: CASGNGYGYTF. CDR3 DNA sequence: TGTGCCAGCGGGAACGGGTATGGCTACACCTTC.

The chain joins TRBV28 to TRBJ2-5; no reliable D call. CDR3 length: 14 residues. Trimming left V 6 bases short and J 5 bases short, with 16 bases between. Looked up from germline, CDR1 is MDHEN and CDR2 is SYDVKM. The CDR3 reads CASSRAGGRETQYF. CDR3 bases: TGTGCCAGCAGCCGGGCCGGTGGCAGGGAGACCCAGTACTTC.

This clonotype was detected a few times. V is TRBV11-2 and J is TRBJ2-4; D uncertain. The germline V and J ends were trimmed by 0 bases and 6 bases, with 6 bases remaining between them. Germline V gene data show CDR1 as SGHAT and CDR2 as FQNNGV. The CDR3 loop spans 13 amino acids. CDR3 bases: TGTGCCAGCAGCTTAGAGGGCCGAAACATTCAGTACTTC. Its translation is CASSLEGRNIQYF.

The chain carries TRBV6-2 or TRBV6-3 and TRBJ2-1; 10 nucleotides match TRBD2. V lost 5 bases, J lost 4 bases, and 5 bases stayed unmatched. This CDR3 has 15 amino acids. The germline gives CDR1 MNHEY, CDR2 SVGEGT. The CDR3 region is CASSQLAGIYNEQFF. The CDR3 coding sequence is TGTGCCAGCAGTCAACTAGCGGGGATTTACAATGAGCAGTTCTTC.

This clonotype has only a few counts. The V gene is TRBV20-1, the J gene TRBJ2-5; D is undetermined. The CDR3 loop spans 13 amino acids. V shed 0 bases and J shed 11 bases, with 16 bases lying between them. Germline V gene lookup returns CDR1 DFQATT and CDR2 SNEGSKA (reference sequence). In DNA form, the CDR3 reads TGCAGTGCTAGAGATAGTCCCGGCTTAGAGCAGTACTTC. Protein sequence: CSARDSPGLEQYF.

On this clonotype: Relative to the germline gene, one junction end is altered; a read error may explain this. CDR3 residues: CAGSGVRVDTQYF. As DNA, the CDR3 is TGTGCCGGCAGCGGAGTCAGGGTAGATACGCAGTATTTT. The chain employs TRBV7-2 and TRBJ2-3; D may match TRBD1 or TRBD2 (5 bases each). The CDR3 contains 13 residues. Germline values: CDR1 SGHTA, CDR2 FQGNSA.

This clonotype appeared a single time. The CDR3 nucleotides read TGTGCCATCAGTGAGAAGACCGGGACTAGCGGAACAGATACGCAGTATTTT. This translates into CAISEKTGTSGTDTQYF. The chain is built from TRBV10-3 and TRBJ2-3; TRBD2 aligns across 11 bases. Germline V lookup: CDR1 ENHRY, CDR2 SYGVKD. The CDR3 spans 17 residues. V gave up 2 bases and J gave up 3 bases; unmatched junction bases: 7.

This chain uses TRBV20-1 with TRBJ2-1, with 10 bases matching TRBD2. The tail of the sequence fits TRBJ2-7 better, so the J call may be wrong. Germline loops: CDR1 DFQATT, CDR2 SNEGSKA (reference sequence). CDR3 length: 20 residues. The CDR3 sequence is CSARGPQSSGSYASYNEQYF. The DNA for the CDR3 is TGCAGTGCTAGAGGCCCCCAATCTAGCGGGAGTTACGCCTCCTACAATGAGCAGTACTTC.

This rearrangement joins TRBV5-1 to TRBJ1-1; TRBD1 matches at 8 bases. The CDR3 runs to 13 residues. V trimming: 0 bases; J trimming: 10 bases; junction bases outside the gene matches: 5. Germline CDR1 SGHRS, CDR2 YFSETQ. CDR3 in DNA: TGCGCCAGCAGCTTGGAGACAGGGGAGTTAGCTTTCTTT. Translation gives CASSLETGELAFF.

The gene calls are TRBV28 and TRBJ1-5; D gene unclear. V lost 6 bases and J 0 bases, leaving 15 bases between the germline ends. CDR3 size: 16 residues. Germline CDR1 and CDR2: MDHEN and SYDVKM. The CDR3 region is CASRVAKQGSNQPQHF. DNA for the CDR3: TGTGCCAGCAGGGTGGCAAAACAAGGTAGCAATCAGCCCCAGCATTTT.

This clonotype came up a few times. This chain links TRBV6-5 with TRBJ2-5; 8 bases match TRBD2. CDR1 is MNHEY and CDR2 is SVGAGI in the germline V gene. The ends lost 4 bases at V and 4 bases at J; junction bases unmatched: 11. CDR3 length: 16 residues. CDR3 coding DNA: TGTGCCAGCAGTTCCCCCTCCGGGGGGGCCCCAGAGACCCAGTACTTC. It yields the protein CASSSPSGGAPETQYF.

This clonotype was counted a few times. The J gene is TRBJ2-7, the V gene TRBV27; TRBD1 matches 7 bases. CDR1 and CDR2 (germline): MNHEY, SMNVEV (reference sequence). V was pared by 10 bases and J by 0 bases, with 6 bases of the junction left unmatched. This CDR3 contains 13 residues. CDR3 region: CATSGQSSYEQYF. CDR3 DNA sequence: TGTGCCACCTCGGGACAGAGCTCCTACGAGCAGTACTTC.

The V and J genes are TRBV5-1 and TRBJ1-1; 9 bases agree with TRBD1. The germline V gene encodes CDR1 SGHRS and CDR2 YFSETQ. With 0 bases clipped from V and 5 bases from J, the junction kept 11 bases outside the gene matches. There are 17 residues in the CDR3. The CDR3 DNA is TGCGCCAGCAGCTTGGTGGGACAGGGTGACTTAGATACTGAAGCTTTCTTT. Translation gives CASSLVGQGDLDTEAFF.

The V and J genes are TRBV6-5 and TRBJ2-7; TRBD1 matches 11 bases. Trimming cost V 10 bases and J 4 bases; bases outside gene matches: 6. The CDR3 is 13 amino acids. Germline CDR1 MNHEY, CDR2 SVGAGI. CDR3 nucleotides: TGTGCCACGGGACAGGGGGGGATGTACGAGCAGTACTTC. Residues: CATGQGGMYEQYF.

This clonotype was counted only a few times. V usage is TRBV2 and J usage is TRBJ1-6, with a tentative D call TRBD1 (5 bases). The CDR3 runs to 13 residues. Per germline, CDR1 SNHLY and CDR2 FYNNEI. V was trimmed by 11 bases and J by 3 bases, leaving 11 bases between them. The CDR3 nucleotides read TGTGCCGGTTCGGGACTCTATAATTCACCCCTCCACTTT. Translation: CAGSGLYNSPLHF.

The chain is built from TRBV12-5 and TRBJ2-3; D is undetermined. CDR1 and CDR2 from the germline V gene are LGHNT and FRNRAP. The CDR3 loop spans 13 amino acids. V dropped 5 bases and J dropped 3 bases, with 9 bases sitting between them. CDR3 DNA sequence: TGTGCTAGTGGTCTGACGGAAACAGATACGCAGTATTTT. Encoded protein: CASGLTETDTQYF.

This clonotype was found a few times. The rearrangement joins TRBV3-1 to TRBJ2-7; 7 bases agree with TRBD2. Germline CDR1 reads LGHDT; CDR2 reads YNNKEL (reference sequence). This CDR3 has 17 amino acids. Losses at the gene ends were 3 bases for V and 0 bases for J; bases not matched to a gene: 11. The CDR3 sequence is CASSQPEAGDFSYEQYF. The CDR3 DNA reads TGTGCCAGCAGCCAGCCCGAGGCGGGGGACTTCTCCTACGAGCAGTACTTC.

In nucleotides, the CDR3 is TGCGCCAGCAGCCACGACCGACAGGGGAGCTCCTACAATGAGCAGTACTTC. Translation gives CASSHDRQGSSYNEQYF. V is TRBV4-1 and J is TRBJ2-1, with TRBD1 identical over 8 bases. Matching the DNA end better, TRBJ2-7 makes the J call doubtful. Germline CDR1 and CDR2: MGHRA and YSYEKL. The CDR3 is 17 amino acids.

The chain links TRBV6-2 or TRBV6-3 to TRBJ2-3; the D is unclear. The CDR3 covers 16 residues. Trimming took off 5 bases at V and 5 bases at J, with 20 bases between the two ends. Germline CDR1 MNHEY, CDR2 SVGEGT. The CDR3 sequence is CASSPVYGPPLDTQYF. CDR3 coding DNA: TGTGCCAGCAGTCCGGTCTATGGGCCCCCCCTAGATACGCAGTATTTT.

There are a few counts of this clonotype. The rearrangement joins TRBV6-2 or TRBV6-3 to TRBJ1-1; D is uncertain. V was shortened by 6 bases and J by 1 base, with 21 bases between the two germline ends. The CDR3 length is 17 residues. Germline V gene data show CDR1 as MNHEY and CDR2 as SVGEGT. This chain's CDR3 is CASSSPRFIRANTEAFF. Written as DNA, the CDR3 is TGTGCCAGCAGCTCTCCCCGATTTATTCGGGCGAACACTGAAGCTTTCTTT.

A few counts support this clonotype. This chain joins TRBV20-1 and TRBJ2-5; TRBD2 matches at 10 bases. J was trimmed by 5 bases and V by 0 bases; bases with no gene match: 9. This CDR3 contains 16 residues. CDR1 is DFQATT, CDR2 SNEGSKA, per germline (reference sequence). CDR3 bases: TGCAGTGCTAGAGATGAGGCTAGCGGGAGTTTGGAGACCCAGTACTTC. Translating gives CSARDEASGSLETQYF.

This sequence joins TRBV27 and TRBJ2-7, with 8 bases aligning to TRBD1. Germline V gives CDR1 MNHEY, CDR2 SMNVEV (reference sequence). V dropped 8 bases and J dropped 3; count of bases not matched to a gene: 18. The CDR3 runs to 17 residues. The CDR3 sequence: CASAPGGLTGEGYEQYF. CDR3 bases: TGTGCCAGCGCACCAGGGGGTCTGACAGGGGAAGGCTACGAGCAGTACTTC.

This clonotype was seen only a few times. The J gene is TRBJ2-3, the V gene TRBV28; tentatively, D is TRBD1 (5 bases). Germline CDR1 and CDR2: MDHEN and SYDVKM. Trimming took 4 bases from V and 4 from J, leaving 18 bases between them. CDR3 length equals 16 residues. The CDR3 DNA reads as TGTGCCAGCAGTTACCCAGGGTTGGCCTTCGCAGATACGCAGTATTTT. Protein: CASSYPGLAFADTQYF.

The genes are TRBV12-3 or TRBV12-4 and TRBJ2-1; TRBD1 or TRBD2 may be the D gene (5 bases each). This CDR3 has 14 amino acids. Deletions cut 3 bases from V and 8 bases from J, with 14 bases between. The CDR3 region is CASSLGRALDEQFF. The CDR3 DNA is TGTGCCAGCAGTTTGGGGCGGGCCCTAGATGAGCAGTTCTTC.

This clonotype has only a few counts. V is TRBV25-1 and J is TRBJ2-5; 8 bases are shared with TRBD1. The V and J ends lost 8 bases and 7 bases, in that order; junction bases with no gene match: 12. This CDR3 is 14 amino acids long. Looked up from germline, CDR1 is MGHDK and CDR2 is SYGVNS. The CDR3 region is CASGKQGVVGTQYF. The CDR3, as DNA: TGTGCCAGCGGAAAACAGGGGGTCGTAGGGACCCAGTACTTC. The complete variable domain, with remaining parts taken from reference TRBV25-1 and TRBJ2-5, reads EADIYQTPRYLVIGTGKKITLECSQTMGHDKMYWYQQDPGMELHLIHYSYGVNSTEKGDLSSESTVSRIRTEHFPLTLESARPSHTSQYLCASGKQGVVGTQYFGPGTRLLVL.

The rearrangement links TRBV29-1 to TRBJ2-3; the D gene is possibly TRBD2 (5 bases). V gave up 4 bases and J gave up 1 base, with 12 bases separating them. The germline CDR1 and CDR2 sequences are SQVTM and ANQGSEA. This CDR3 region has 14 residues. The CDR3 here is CSVVPDGGTDTQYF. DNA of the CDR3: TGCAGCGTTGTCCCTGACGGGGGCACAGATACGCAGTATTTT.